This is a list of T cell receptor beta chains from one sample in a study of blood T cells in healthy people across ages. TCRdb ran MiXCR on the 5' RACE reads and lists one entry per CDR3 protein. Among over a million distinct CDR3 sequences listed, 35% to 45% were seen once. Sequencing was done on a sample of blood. These TCRs come from a woman aged 18-29 years in good health. Each CDR3 is given with its conserved first and last residue. The D gene is left open where the match is weak. The size field is filled for only some rows; it gives once, few, many or a size class.

d_gene	v_gene	abundance	j_gene	CDR3nt	CDR3aa
-	TRBV2	once	TRBJ1-5	TGTGCCAGCCTGGGACACTACAGCAATCAGCCCCAGCATTTT	CASLGHYSNQPQHF
-	TRBV6-1	-	TRBJ1-5	TGTGCCAGCCGTGAGGACCGGACGGGAAATCAGCCCCAGCATTTT	CASREDRTGNQPQHF
-	TRBV6-5	few	TRBJ2-5	TGTGCCAGCAGTTACCCCGGGGCCCTGGGGACCCAGTACTTC	CASSYPGALGTQYF
TRBD2	TRBV4-2	many	TRBJ2-1	TGTGCCAGCAGCCAAGAGGGACTAGCGGGATACAATGAGCAGTTCTTC	CASSQEGLAGYNEQFF
TRBD1	TRBV24-1	-	TRBJ2-3	TGTGCCACCAGTGATTTAGGGGGACAGGGGAAAGATACGCAGTATTTT	CATSDLGGQGKDTQYF
-	TRBV5-5	-	TRBJ1-2	TGTGCCAGCAGCTTGGTCGTTCAGGCAAACTATGGCTACACCTTC	CASSLVVQANYGYTF
-	TRBV29-1	few	TRBJ2-7	TGCAGCGTTGAAGGGAGTCGTCTAGCGTTTTACAATGAGCAGTACTTC	CSVEGSRLAFYNEQYF
-	TRBV20-1	-	TRBJ2-3	TGCAGTGCTAGAGGCGGAACTTTCACAGATACGCAGTATTTT	CSARGGTFTDTQYF
TRBD1	TRBV6-2/TRBV6-3	-	TRBJ2-4	TGTGCCAGCACCCGCCCGGGACAGGGGTCCAAAAACATTCAGTACTTC	CASTRPGQGSKNIQYF
TRBD2	TRBV20-1	-	TRBJ2-3	TGCAGTGCTAGAGATCCCCCAAGGGGAGCGGGAGAAACGGATACGCAGTATTTT	CSARDPPRGAGETDTQYF
TRBD1	TRBV20-1	-	TRBJ1-1	TGCAGTGCTAACGGACAGGGTGGAACGAACACTGAAGCTTTCTTT	CSANGQGGTNTEAFF
TRBD2	TRBV7-8	-	TRBJ2-5	TGTGCCAGCAGTTCACTAGCGGCGTACCAAGAGACCCAGTACTTC	CASSSLAAYQETQYF
-	TRBV4-2	few	TRBJ1-2	TGTGCCAGCAGCCAAGATCGCGGTAGAGCTAACTATGGCTACACCTTC	CASSQDRGRANYGYTF
-	TRBV10-3	-	TRBJ1-2	TGTGCCATCAGTGGCCCGGTCCCCGGGGGCGTCTATGGCTACACCTTC	CAISGPVPGGVYGYTF
TRBD1	TRBV10-1	-	TRBJ2-3	TGCGCCAGCAGTGAGCCGGGACAGGGTTCAGATACGCAGTATTTT	CASSEPGQGSDTQYF
-	TRBV4-2	many	TRBJ1-1	TGTGCCAGCAGCCCACACGGCGGGGAGACTGAAGCTTTCTTT	CASSPHGGETEAFF
-	TRBV7-9	-	TRBJ1-2	TGTGCCAGCAGCTCTCAGCCAGGGGCAGGCTATGGCTACACCTTC	CASSSQPGAGYGYTF
TRBD1	TRBV25-1	-	TRBJ2-3	TGTGCCAGCAGGGGAGATCCGGGACAGCCAACAGATACGCAGTATTTT	CASRGDPGQPTDTQYF
TRBD2	TRBV20-1	-	TRBJ2-3	TGCAGTGCTAGGGAAATGGGACTAGCGGGAGTAGATACGCAGTATTTT	CSAREMGLAGVDTQYF
-	TRBV7-6	few	TRBJ2-5	TGTGCCAGCAGCTTAGGGGTACAGGGTGGAGTCGAGACCCAGTACTTC	CASSLGVQGGVETQYF
TRBD2	TRBV11-2	-	TRBJ2-1	TGTGCCAGCAGCTTAAGGAGCACCGGGACTAGCGGGAGTAGCTCCTACAATGGGCAGTTCTTC	CASSLRSTGTSGSSSYNGQFF
-	TRBV5-1	-	TRBJ2-7	TGCGCCAGCAGCTTGGTCGGCAATTTCAATGAGCAGTACTTC	CASSLVGNFNEQYF
TRBD2	TRBV4-1	-	TRBJ2-5	TGCGCCAGCAGCCAAGTTGGAGGACTAGCGGGGCAAGAGACCCAGTACTTC	CASSQVGGLAGQETQYF
-	TRBV28	few	TRBJ1-2	TGTGCCAGCAGGCAGGGCGTGGGCTATGGCTACACCTTC	CASRQGVGYGYTF
-	TRBV12-3/TRBV12-4	few	TRBJ2-3	TGTGCCAGCATTCCTCGACGGGGGGCCCCCACAGATACGCAGTATTTT	CASIPRRGAPTDTQYF
-	TRBV12-3/TRBV12-4	-	TRBJ1-2	TGTGCCAGCAGTTTGAATTGGGGGGCGGACTATGGCTACACCTTC	CASSLNWGADYGYTF
-	TRBV12-3/TRBV12-4	many	TRBJ1-2	TGTGCCAGCAGTTTAACCCCAGTCCACTATGGCTACACCTTC	CASSLTPVHYGYTF
TRBD1	TRBV20-1	few	TRBJ2-7	TGCAGTGCCCCGAGTGCCCAGGGGGCACCGTACGAGCAGTACTTC	CSAPSAQGAPYEQYF
-	TRBV6-1	-	TRBJ2-5	TGTGCCAGCAGTGAAGTCCTAGGGCGGGAGACCCAGTACTTC	CASSEVLGRETQYF
TRBD2	TRBV10-3	few	TRBJ2-1	TGTGCCATCCGTGGGGGGGACAATGAGCAGTTCTTC	CAIRGGDNEQFF
-	TRBV7-3	few	TRBJ2-6	TGTGCCAGCAGCTTATATACGGGTTACTCTGGGGCCAACGTCCTGACTTTC	CASSLYTGYSGANVLTF
-	TRBV21-1	-	TRBJ2-3	TGTGCCAGCAGCACCGGGGATGGGACAAAACCCACAGATACGCAGTATTTT	CASSTGDGTKPTDTQYF
TRBD1	TRBV5-1	-	TRBJ1-6	TGCGCCAGCAGCTTAGGGACAGATTATAATTCACCCCTCCACTTT	CASSLGTDYNSPLHF
-	TRBV6-1	few	TRBJ1-4	TGTGCCAGCAGTGAAGGAGTCGGGGGTAATGAAAAACTGTTTTTT	CASSEGVGGNEKLFF
TRBD2	TRBV14	once	TRBJ2-3	TGTGCCAGCAGCCAAGATTTTGTAAGCGGGAGGACAGATACGCAGTATTTT	CASSQDFVSGRTDTQYF
-	TRBV5-1	-	TRBJ1-2	TGCGCCAGCAGCTTCGGCCAGGTGGCCTATGGCTACACCTTC	CASSFGQVAYGYTF
-	TRBV29-1	few	TRBJ2-7	TGCAGCGTTGAGGAGGCAGGTTTCTACGAGCAGTACTTC	CSVEEAGFYEQYF
TRBD1	TRBV27	-	TRBJ1-6	TGTGCCAGCAGCGTGGACAGGGCAAATAATTCACCCCTCCACTTT	CASSVDRANNSPLHF
-	TRBV12-3/TRBV12-4	few	TRBJ1-2	TGTGCCAGCACCCAGGACAGCAACTATGGCTACACCTTC	CASTQDSNYGYTF
-	TRBV20-1	few	TRBJ2-7	TGCAGTGCTAGATCGGACGAGCAGTACTTC	CSARSDEQYF
TRBD2	TRBV7-2	-	TRBJ2-7	TGTGCCGTAGCGGGAGGGCCCACCTACAATGAGCAGTACTTC	CAVAGGPTYNEQYF
TRBD1	TRBV6-1	-	TRBJ2-5	TGTGCCAGCAGTGAATTTCGGTGGGACAGCGCAGAGACCCAGTACTTC	CASSEFRWDSAETQYF
-	TRBV7-2	-	TRBJ1-1	TGTGCCAGCAGCTTAGATCTGTTAGTAAGGGCTTTCTTT	CASSLDLLVRAFF
-	TRBV7-7	-	TRBJ2-1	TGTGCCAGCAGCTTAGCGGGTGGGATCCACAATGAGCAGTTCTTC	CASSLAGGIHNEQFF
-	TRBV7-2	-	TRBJ1-6	TGTGCCAGCAGCTCCAGACAGATGAATTCACCCCTCCACTTT	CASSSRQMNSPLHF
-	TRBV20-1	-	TRBJ1-5	TGCAGTGCTAGGGACCCCAAGGGCAATCAGCCCCAGCATTTT	CSARDPKGNQPQHF
TRBD1	TRBV30	-	TRBJ1-4	TGTGCCTGGAGTGTACAGGGACAGGAAGGTGAAAAACTGTTTTTT	CAWSVQGQEGEKLFF
-	TRBV20-1	-	TRBJ2-2	TGCAGTGCAGCTGAAGGGTGGGGGACCGGGGAGCTGTTTTTT	CSAAEGWGTGELFF
TRBD2	TRBV6-6	few	TRBJ2-5	TGTGCCAGCAGTCGGACTAGCGGAGACCAAGAGACCCAGTACTTC	CASSRTSGDQETQYF
-	TRBV4-1	-	TRBJ2-1	TGCGCCAGCAGCCAAGATCAACTGAGCTCCTACAATGAGCAGTTCTTC	CASSQDQLSSYNEQFF
-	TRBV20-1	-	TRBJ2-1	TGCAGTGCTAACGAATACAATGAGCAGTTCTTC	CSANEYNEQFF
TRBD2	TRBV20-1	once	TRBJ2-4	TGCAGTGCTAAGGGACCGACTAGCATCGACGAGCGGTACTTC	CSAKGPTSIDERYF
TRBD1	TRBV5-6	-	TRBJ1-6	TGTGCCAGCAGCCTCCTGGACAGGGACAATTCACCCCTCCACTTT	CASSLLDRDNSPLHF
-	TRBV6-5	few	TRBJ2-5	TGTGCCAGCGGCTTTAGACTAACGGGGTTAGCAGAGACCCAGTACTTC	CASGFRLTGLAETQYF